This T cell receptor (beta chain) appears in the sequencing data of a study of pediatric ulcerative colitis. Germline CDR1 is LNHNV and CDR2 is YYDKDF (reference sequence). V trimming: 8 bases; J trimming: 3 bases; junction bases outside the gene matches: 10. This CDR3 is built from 14 residues. Produced via immunoSEQ multiplex PCR; TCRdb's table is partial and in-frame only. The sample holds tens of thousands of clones, roughly 74% seen once. Points from the study as a whole: Ulcerative colitis patients shared more blood-rectal clones than controls. In rectum, acute severe colitis had expanded clones and less diversity. A couple of patients had blood samples with substantially reduced template counts. Total lymphocyte DNA, not sorted subsets, was the template.

Rectal tissue came from one to two pinch biopsies taken at colonoscopy. As regards this clone: No antigen is known for it.

Sequenced sample: gut tissue. The chain combines TRBV15 with TRBJ2-7, with 7 positions matching TRBD2. The sequence was obtained from a boy between 10 and 17 years old with severe ulcerative colitis. CDR3 region: CATGLAEGLYEQYF. CDR3 DNA: TGTGCCACCGGCCTAGCGGAGGGGCTCTACGAGCAGTACTTC.